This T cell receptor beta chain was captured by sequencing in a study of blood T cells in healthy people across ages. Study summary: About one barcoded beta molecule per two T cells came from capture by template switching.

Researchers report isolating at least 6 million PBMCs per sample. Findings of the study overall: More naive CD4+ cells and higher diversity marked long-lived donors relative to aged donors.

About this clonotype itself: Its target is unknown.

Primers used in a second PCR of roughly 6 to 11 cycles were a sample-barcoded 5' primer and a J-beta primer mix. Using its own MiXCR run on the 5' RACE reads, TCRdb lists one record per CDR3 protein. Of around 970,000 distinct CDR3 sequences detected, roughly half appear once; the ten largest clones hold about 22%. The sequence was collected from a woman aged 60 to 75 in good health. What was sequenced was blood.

In DNA, the CDR3 is TGTGCCAGCAAGGGGAGACAGCGGCTTTACGAGCAGTACTTC. Protein: CASKGRQRLYEQYF. This chain links TRBV28 with TRBJ2-7; D possibly uses TRBD1 or TRBD2 (5 bases each). CDR3 length equals 14 residues. Germline V gene data show CDR1 as MDHEN and CDR2 as SYDVKM. V was pared by 7 bases and J by 4 bases, with 17 bases between. Full variable domain (missing parts from reference TRBV28 and TRBJ2-7): DVKVTQSSRYLVKRTGEKVFLECVQDMDHENMFWYRQDPGLGLRLIYFSYDVKMKEKGDIPEGYSVSREKKERFSLILESASTNQTSMYLCASKGRQRLYEQYFGPGTRLTVT.